A selection of T cell receptor beta chains follows, all from one sample in a study of blood T cells in healthy people across ages. TCRdb re-called the 5' RACE reads through MiXCR, storing one row per CDR3 protein. The sample lists about a million distinct CDR3 sequences, around two fifths seen once, with 13% in the top ten. Material: blood. The receptors here all came from a man aged 18 to 35 in good health. The CDR3 runs from the conserved cysteine through the conserved F or W. A D gene is named only where the DNA matches it firmly. Rows may omit the clone size; those that give it use once, few, many or a size class.

D gene | clone size | J gene | V gene | CDR3 length | CDR3 protein | CDR3 DNA
NA | NA | TRBJ1-2 | TRBV15 | 14 | CATSRDATSYGYTF | TGTGCCACCAGCAGAGATGCAACCTCCTATGGCTACACCTTC
NA | once | TRBJ1-2 | TRBV5-1 | 14 | CASSLDSGIDGYTF | TGCGCCAGCAGCTTGGACTCAGGCATAGATGGCTACACCTTC
NA | NA | TRBJ1-5 | TRBV5-8 | 15 | CASSLFGQTYQPQHF | TGTGCCAGCAGCTTGTTCGGGCAGACGTATCAGCCCCAGCATTTT
NA | few | TRBJ1-2 | TRBV25-1 | 12 | CASSAYKDGYTF | TGTGCCAGCAGTGCGTATAAGGATGGCTACACCTTC
NA | NA | TRBJ2-7 | TRBV6-2/TRBV6-3 | 16 | CASSYAQDSSSYEQYF | TGTGCCAGCAGTTATGCGCAGGATTCTAGCTCCTACGAGCAGTACTTC
NA | few | TRBJ1-4 | TRBV4-2 | 17 | CASSRPQEDGIYEKLFF | TGTGCCAGCAGCCGACCCCAAGAGGATGGGATTTATGAAAAACTGTTTTTT
NA | NA | TRBJ1-2 | TRBV20-1 | 16 | CSARSLPQEVINGYTF | TGCAGTGCTAGGTCGCTACCTCAGGAAGTGATCAATGGCTACACCTTC
TRBD1 | NA | TRBJ1-4 | TRBV15 | 15 | CATSTRTGVDEKLFF | TGTGCCACCAGCACAAGGACAGGGGTGGATGAAAAACTGTTTTTT
NA | NA | TRBJ2-5 | TRBV5-5 | 13 | CASSKGLPETQYF | TGTGCCAGCAGCAAGGGACTTCCGGAGACCCAGTACTTC
TRBD1 | few | TRBJ2-5 | TRBV20-1 | 13 | CSAPTGNEETQYF | TGCAGTGCTCCGACAGGGAATGAAGAGACCCAGTACTTC
NA | few | TRBJ1-4 | TRBV7-9 | 17 | CASSSASGAEANEKLFF | TGTGCCAGCAGCTCCGCCTCAGGGGCAGAGGCTAATGAAAAGCTGTTTTTT
NA | NA | TRBJ1-1 | TRBV30 | 13 | CAWSVPGPREAFF | TGTGCCTGGAGTGTACCCGGGCCCCGTGAAGCTTTCTTT
NA | few | TRBJ1-2 | TRBV7-9 | 16 | CASSLPGPPTNYGYTF | TGTGCCAGCAGCTTACCGGGTCCACCTACTAACTATGGCTACACCTTC
NA | many | TRBJ1-1 | TRBV7-8 | 14 | CASSLTGRNTEAFF | TGTGCCAGCAGCTTAACAGGGAGGAACACTGAAGCTTTCTTT
TRBD1 | NA | TRBJ2-3 | TRBV20-1 | 14 | CSAHGTASTDTQYF | TGCAGTGCCCACGGGACAGCTAGCACAGATACGCAGTATTTT
NA | many | TRBJ2-1 | TRBV29-1 | 17 | CSVEDDRTGLDHNEQFF | TGCAGCGTTGAAGATGATCGGACGGGCCTCGACCACAATGAGCAGTTCTTC
TRBD2 | NA | TRBJ2-3 | TRBV4-2 | 20 | CASCQDSLAGEISSTDTQYF | TGTGCCAGCTGCCAAGACAGTCTAGCGGGGGAGATTTCTAGCACAGATACGCAGTATTTT
NA | NA | TRBJ2-1 | TRBV10-3 | 13 | CAISDPKLYEQFF | TGTGCCATCAGTGACCCTAAACTCTACGAGCAGTTCTTC
NA | NA | TRBJ2-1 | TRBV4-2 | 13 | CASSQEGSGEQFF | TGTGCCAGCAGCCAAGAGGGATCGGGGGAGCAGTTCTTC
NA | NA | TRBJ2-1 | TRBV18 | 15 | CASSPYGNAANEQFF | TGTGCCAGCTCACCGTACGGTAATGCTGCCAATGAGCAGTTCTTC
NA | few | TRBJ1-2 | TRBV4-3 | 22 | CASSQDFMPRGKPPFPNYGYTF | TGCGCCAGCAGCCAAGATTTTATGCCCCGGGGTAAACCTCCCTTCCCGAACTATGGCTACACCTTC
NA | NA | TRBJ2-2 | TRBV18 | 13 | CASSSRVGGELFF | TGTGCCAGCTCATCACGGGTCGGCGGGGAGCTGTTTTTT
NA | few | TRBJ1-1 | TRBV11-1 | 16 | CASSLVGSVGNTEAFF | TGTGCCAGCAGCTTAGTCGGGTCCGTTGGGAACACTGAAGCTTTCTTT
NA | NA | TRBJ1-2 | TRBV6-2/TRBV6-3 | 15 | CASSLLGGPNYGYTF | TGTGCCAGCAGTTTGCTCGGCGGACCTAACTATGGCTACACCTTC
NA | NA | TRBJ2-5 | TRBV4-3 | 14 | CASSQDLWEETQYF | TGCGCCAGCAGCCAAGATCTTTGGGAAGAGACCCAGTACTTC
NA | NA | TRBJ1-5 | TRBV7-8 | 15 | CASSLGGAGVQPQHF | TGTGCCAGCAGCTTAGGTGGGGCAGGGGTTCAGCCCCAGCATTTT
TRBD1 | NA | TRBJ1-5 | TRBV4-1 | 16 | CASSPRGGLSNQPQHF | TGCGCCAGCAGCCCCCGAGGGGGCCTGAGCAATCAGCCCCAGCATTTT
TRBD1 | NA | TRBJ1-4 | TRBV27 | 15 | CASSPWAGGNEKLFF | TGTGCCAGCAGCCCCTGGGCAGGGGGAAATGAAAAACTGTTTTTT
NA | many | TRBJ2-7 | TRBV20-1 | 14 | CSASGTAGTYEQYF | TGCAGTGCTAGTGGCACCGCAGGAACCTACGAGCAGTACTTC
NA | few | TRBJ2-7 | TRBV27 | 13 | CASHNGVDYEQYF | TGTGCCAGCCACAATGGGGTAGACTACGAGCAGTACTTC
NA | NA | TRBJ2-6 | TRBV7-9 | 15 | CASSFLFSGANVLTF | TGTGCCAGCAGCTTCTTGTTCTCTGGGGCCAACGTCCTGACTTTC
TRBD2 | NA | TRBJ2-1 | TRBV6-2/TRBV6-3 | 16 | CASSPPSGGDYNEQFF | TGTGCCAGCAGTCCCCCTAGCGGGGGAGATTACAATGAGCAGTTCTTC
NA | few | TRBJ2-1 | TRBV14 | 12 | CASSQGHNEQFF | TGTGCCAGCAGCCAAGGCCACAATGAGCAGTTCTTC
NA | NA | TRBJ2-7 | TRBV3-1 | 15 | CASSQNSRGGNEQYF | TGTGCCAGCAGCCAAAACTCGCGGGGAGGCAATGAGCAGTACTTC
NA | NA | TRBJ2-1 | TRBV4-3 | 13 | CASSQSRPNEQFF | TGCGCCAGCAGCCAATCGCGACCCAATGAGCAGTTCTTC
NA | NA | TRBJ1-2 | TRBV30 | 13 | CAWAGTITLGYTF | TGTGCCTGGGCCGGGACCATAACCTTGGGCTACACCTTC
NA | few | TRBJ2-1 | TRBV30 | 13 | CAWIGVPYNEQFF | TGTGCCTGGATCGGGGTCCCCTACAATGAGCAGTTCTTC
TRBD2 | NA | TRBJ2-7 | TRBV12-3/TRBV12-4 | 15 | CASSLLGLAGGSQYF | TGTGCCAGCAGTTTATTAGGACTAGCGGGGGGGTCCCAGTACTTC
NA | many | TRBJ1-2 | TRBV7-6 | 14 | CASSLSGFNHGYTF | TGTGCCAGCAGCTTAAGTGGGTTTAACCATGGCTACACCTTC
TRBD1 | NA | TRBJ2-3 | TRBV3-1 | 18 | CASSDNRGSRPSTDTQYF | TGTGCCAGCAGCGATAACAGGGGGTCCAGGCCTAGCACAGATACGCAGTATTTT
NA | NA | TRBJ1-2 | TRBV28 | 15 | CASRIPKGGIYGYTF | TGTGCCAGCAGGATACCCAAAGGGGGGATATACGGCTACACCTTC
NA | few | TRBJ1-5 | TRBV10-3 | 13 | CAISPGNVQPQHF | TGTGCCATCAGTCCAGGGAATGTTCAGCCCCAGCATTTT
NA | NA | TRBJ2-2 | TRBV3-1 | 16 | CASSQDTGRDTGELFF | TGTGCCAGCAGCCAAGATACGGGAAGGGACACCGGGGAGCTGTTTTTT
NA | NA | TRBJ2-7 | TRBV6-2/TRBV6-3 | 13 | CASSYFSSYEQYF | TGTGCCAGCAGTTACTTCAGCTCCTACGAGCAGTACTTC
TRBD1 | few | TRBJ2-7 | TRBV5-1 | 14 | CASREGTGSYEQYF | TGCGCCAGCAGGGAGGGGACAGGAAGCTACGAGCAGTACTTC
NA | NA | TRBJ2-7 | TRBV6-6 | 14 | CASSATDSYNEQYF | TGTGCCAGCAGCGCCACAGACTCATACAATGAGCAGTACTTC
NA | few | TRBJ2-7 | TRBV29-1 | 13 | CSVEDSGDYEQYF | TGCAGCGTTGAAGATTCAGGGGACTACGAGCAGTACTTC
NA | few | TRBJ1-2 | TRBV6-1 | 10 | CASSSRGYTF | TGTGCCAGCAGTTCCCGAGGCTACACCTTC
TRBD1 | few | TRBJ1-1 | TRBV6-2/TRBV6-3 | 18 | CASSYPVPGQGTNTEAFF | TGTGCCAGCAGTTACCCAGTCCCGGGACAGGGGACGAACACTGAAGCTTTCTTT
TRBD1 | few | TRBJ2-4 | TRBV4-3 | 16 | CASSQGPGQGEDEQYF | TGCGCCAGCAGCCAAGGACCGGGACAGGGGGAAGATGAGCAGTACTTC
TRBD1 | NA | TRBJ1-1 | TRBV6-2/TRBV6-3 | 16 | CASSPRGTGKNTEAFF | TGTGCCAGCAGTCCAAGGGGGACAGGGAAGAACACTGAAGCTTTCTTT
NA | NA | TRBJ2-3 | TRBV6-6 | 16 | CASSYSSDGGGDTQYF | TGTGCCAGCAGTTACTCGTCGGATGGGGGGGGCGATACGCAGTATTTT
NA | few | TRBJ1-4 | TRBV10-3 | 15 | CAISERGGTNEKLFF | TGTGCCATCAGTGAGAGGGGAGGGACTAATGAAAAACTGTTTTTT
TRBD2 | NA | TRBJ2-5 | TRBV7-9 | 17 | CASKSGAGTRHNNEQYF | TGTGCCAGCAAGTCAGGAGCGGGGACCCGGCATAACAATGAGCAGTACTTC
NA | NA | TRBJ2-5 | TRBV7-9 | 16 | CASSSSNIPLHNEQYF | TGTGCCAGCAGCTCGTCGAACATCCCTCTTCACAATGAGCAGTACTTC
NA | few | TRBJ2-1 | TRBV3-1 | 13 | CASSQDVGNEQFF | TGTGCCAGCAGCCAAGATGTAGGCAATGAGCAGTTCTTC
TRBD1 | NA | TRBJ2-2 | TRBV20-1 | 17 | CSARDNGQGSNTGELFF | TGCAGTGCTAGAGATAACGGACAGGGGTCGAACACCGGGGAGCTGTTTTTT
NA | few | TRBJ2-1 | TRBV6-2/TRBV6-3 | 15 | CASSSGPGSYNEQFF | TGTGCCAGCAGTTCAGGGCCAGGATCCTACAATGAGCAGTTCTTC
NA | NA | TRBJ2-5 | TRBV4-3 | 14 | CVSSQDWTSGTQYF | TGCGTCAGCAGCCAAGATTGGACCTCGGGGACCCAGTACTTC